The 17 T cell receptor beta chains in this list originate from one sample, sequenced in a study of cytotoxic CD8 clonotypes in ibrutinib-treated CLL. Sequencing used immunoSEQ multiplex PCR; TCRdb keeps in-frame clones, though not all of them. The sample contains fewer than 300,000 clones, roughly four fifths of which appear only once. Source: PBMCs, taken at disease progression, from a patient treated with ibrutinib. These receptors were taken from a human donor with chronic lymphocytic leukemia.

The chain carries TRBV5-4 and TRBJ2-7; D is uncertain. Trimming pared 4 bases from V and 1 base from J, leaving 9 bases between. The length of the CDR3 is 13 residues. The germline gives CDR1 SGHNT, CDR2 YYREEE (reference sequence). The CDR3 spells CASSQVGSYEQYF. The DNA of the CDR3 is TGTGCCAGCAGCCAAGTCGGGTCCTACGAGCAGTACTTC.

The J gene is TRBJ2-7, the V gene TRBV6-5; 8 bases fit TRBD1. The germline CDR1 and CDR2 sequences are MNHEY and SVGAGI. This CDR3 region has 15 residues. The ends lost 0 bases at V and 4 bases at J; junction bases unmatched: 5. CDR3 in amino acids: CASSYSRTGKYEQYF. DNA for the CDR3: TGTGCCAGCAGTTACTCGCGGACAGGGAAGTACGAGCAGTACTTC.

The rearrangement joins TRBV7-3 to TRBJ2-1; 9 nucleotides line up with TRBD2. The V gene's germline CDR1 is SGHTA and CDR2 FQGTGA. Losses at the gene ends were 4 bases for V and 6 bases for J; bases not matched to a gene: 13. This CDR3 contains 17 residues. Here the CDR3 reads CASSSGSSGRFGNEQFF. DNA of the CDR3: TGTGCCAGCAGCTCTGGGAGTAGCGGGAGATTCGGCAATGAGCAGTTCTTC.

The J gene is TRBJ1-1, the V gene TRBV9, with D perhaps matching TRBD1 (6 bases). Between the trimmed V and J ends, which lost 4 bases and 3 bases, there was a span of 16 bases. The CDR3 loop spans 15 amino acids. Per germline, CDR1 SGDLS and CDR2 YYNGEE. In nucleotides, the CDR3 is TGTGCCAGCAGCCCAGTGGGGACATGGGACACTGAAGCTTTCTTT. Its translation is CASSPVGTWDTEAFF. Filled out from reference TRBV9 and TRBJ1-1, the complete variable domain reads DSGVTQTPKHLITATGQRVTLRCSPRSGDLSVYWYQQSLDQGLQFLIQYYNGEERAKGNILERFSAQQFPDLHSELNLSSLELGDSALYFCASSPVGTWDTEAFFGQGTRLTVV.

V usage is TRBV7-3 and J usage is TRBJ2-2; D gene unclear. Germline V CDR1 and CDR2: SGHTA, FQGTGA. Trimming pared 2 bases from V and 9 bases from J, leaving 7 bases between. The CDR3 is 12 residues long. The CDR3 region has the DNA TGTGCCAGCAGCTTACGCGGCCGGGAGCTGTTTTTT. Its protein is CASSLRGRELFF.

The chain uses TRBV7-2 and TRBJ1-2, with D possibly being TRBD1 (5 bases). The V gene's germline CDR1 is SGHTA and CDR2 FQGNSA. The CDR3 is 15 amino acids. V lost 1 base and J lost 4, with 13 bases in between. The CDR3 spells CASSLGTGGGYGYTF. DNA for the CDR3: TGTGCCAGCAGCTTAGGAACCGGCGGGGGCTATGGCTACACCTTC.

This rearrangement joins TRBV15 to TRBJ2-6, with TRBD1 matching over 7 bases. Germline lookup yields CDR1 LNHNV and CDR2 YYDKDF (reference sequence). The CDR3 sequence is 16 residues long. V was clipped by 6 bases and J by 0 bases; unmatched bases: 5. CDR3 protein: CATRGQLISGANVLTF. In DNA form, the CDR3 reads TGTGCCACCAGGGGACAGCTCATCTCTGGGGCCAACGTCCTGACTTTC.

J is TRBJ2-7 and V is TRBV5-5; weak D call: TRBD2 (5 bases). The CDR3 is 16 amino acids. V lost 4 bases, J lost 2 bases, and 19 bases lay in between. Per germline, CDR1 SGHKS and CDR2 YYEKEE (reference sequence). The CDR3 bases are TGTGCCAGCAGCCCGACCCCCCGGGGTCTTACCTACGAGCAGTACTTC. It specifies CASSPTPRGLTYEQYF.

This sequence joins TRBV6-1 and TRBJ2-7, with 9 bases fitting TRBD1. V lost 6 bases and J lost 2; bases outside the gene matches: 5. The germline V gene has CDR1 MNHNS and CDR2 SASEGT. The CDR3 is 14 residues long. CDR3 coding DNA: TGTGCCAGCAGGCGACAGGGGGGGACCTACGAGCAGTACTTC. This sequence encodes CASRRQGGTYEQYF.

The chain couples TRBV15 to TRBJ2-1; possibly TRBD2 for D (7 bases). The CDR3 is 13 residues long. Germline V gives CDR1 LNHNV, CDR2 YYDKDF (reference sequence). The ends were cut back, 8 bases at V and 9 bases at J, with 17 bases in the middle. The CDR3 reads CATFEVGGPEQFF. The CDR3 nucleotides read TGTGCCACCTTCGAGGTGGGGGGGCCTGAGCAGTTCTTC.

The V and J genes are TRBV27 and TRBJ2-3, with 9 nucleotides matching TRBD1. V lost 4 bases to trimming and J lost 4 bases; unmatched junction nucleotides: 3. The CDR3 runs to 14 residues. Germline CDR1 MNHEY, CDR2 SMNVEV (reference sequence). The CDR3 DNA reads as TGTGCCAGCAGTTGGGACAGGGTAGCAGATACGCAGTATTTT. Translated: CASSWDRVADTQYF.

This clone showed up just a few times. This chain connects TRBV10-3 to TRBJ1-2; D gene unclear. The V gene lost 4 bases and the J gene lost 5 bases, with 8 bases spanning the gap. Looked up from germline, CDR1 is ENHRY and CDR2 is SYGVKD. CDR3 length: 12 amino acids. The CDR3 region has the DNA TGTGCCATCAGTGGGACGGTTTATGGCTACACCTTC. This codes for CAISGTVYGYTF.

The V gene is TRBV28, the J gene TRBJ1-5, with D possibly TRBD1 on 6 matching bases. V was trimmed by 3 bases and J by 10 bases, leaving 16 bases between them. This CDR3 comprises 14 residues. Germline loops: CDR1 MDHEN, CDR2 SYDVKM. The CDR3 bases are TGTGCCAGCAGTTTTCAGGGGTGGGTCATTCCCCAGCATTTT. This encodes CASSFQGWVIPQHF.

This rearrangement joins TRBV5-1 to TRBJ2-1; D not certain. The CDR3 has 16 amino acids. V was cut by 1 base and J by 0 bases, with 11 bases left in between. Germline V lookup: CDR1 SGHRS, CDR2 YFSETQ. CDR3 sequence (DNA): TGCGCCAGCAGCTTGTTAGACACGAGCTCCTACAATGAGCAGTTCTTC. It yields the protein CASSLLDTSSYNEQFF.

The gene calls are TRBV11-3 and TRBJ2-7, with TRBD1 matching over 7 bases. The CDR3 loop spans 13 amino acids. Germline CDR1 is SGHNT and CDR2 is YENEEA. V was clipped by 5 bases and J by 6 bases; unmatched bases: 7. Here the CDR3 DNA reads TGTGCCAGCAGCCAAGGGGGCAGAGGCGAGCAGTACTTC. Its protein is CASSQGGRGEQYF.

The genes are TRBV10-2 and TRBJ2-3; the D is unclear. Trimming took 0 bases from V and 6 from J, leaving 4 bases between them. The length of the CDR3 is 12 residues. Per germline, CDR1 WSHSY and CDR2 SAAADI. The DNA of the CDR3 is TGCGCCAGCAGTGAGTCGATGGATACGCAGTATTTT. This translates into CASSESMDTQYF.

This rearrangement joins TRBV27 to TRBJ2-3; TRBD1 might be the D (5 bases). The V end lost 3 bases, the J end lost 5 bases, and 15 bases lay between the germline ends. The CDR3 spans 15 residues. Germline V gene data show CDR1 as MNHEY and CDR2 as SMNVEV (reference sequence). For the CDR3, the DNA is TGTGCCAGCAGTTTTTCAGGGAATAGTCAAGATACGCAGTATTTT. This encodes CASSFSGNSQDTQYF.